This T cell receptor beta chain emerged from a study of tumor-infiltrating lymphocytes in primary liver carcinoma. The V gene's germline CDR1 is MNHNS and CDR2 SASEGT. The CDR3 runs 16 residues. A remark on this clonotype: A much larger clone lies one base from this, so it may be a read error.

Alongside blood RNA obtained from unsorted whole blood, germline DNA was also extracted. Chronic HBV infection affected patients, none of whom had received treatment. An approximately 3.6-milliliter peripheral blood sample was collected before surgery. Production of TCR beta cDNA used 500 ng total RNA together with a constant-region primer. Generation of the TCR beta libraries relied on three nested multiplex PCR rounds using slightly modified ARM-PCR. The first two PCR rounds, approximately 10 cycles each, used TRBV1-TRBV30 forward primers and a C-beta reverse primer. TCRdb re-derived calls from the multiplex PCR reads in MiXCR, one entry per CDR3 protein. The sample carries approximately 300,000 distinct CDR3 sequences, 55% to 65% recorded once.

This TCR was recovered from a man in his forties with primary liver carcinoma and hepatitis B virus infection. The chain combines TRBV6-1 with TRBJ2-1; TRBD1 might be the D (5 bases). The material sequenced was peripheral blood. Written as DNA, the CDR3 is TGTGCCAGCAGTGAAAGGGGCTCACGCTCCTACAGTGAGCAGTTCTTC. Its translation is CASSERGSRSYSEQFF.